This T cell receptor beta chain was identified in a study of blood T cell repertoires in COVID-19. About the study: Specimens from acute and convalescent COVID-19 originated in the United States, Italy and Spain. PBMCs, B-cell-depleted T cells, or T cells were the source of the cDNA or gDNA that made up the material.

The V gene's germline CDR1 is SGHDN and CDR2 FVKESK. The CDR3 spans 16 residues. Trimming at V came to 2 bases and at J to 7 bases, leaving 6 bases not matched to a gene. Under the authors' procedure: Reference gene primer amplification gave estimated nucleated cell counts. Profiled with immunoSEQ multiplex PCR; TCRdb holds only in-frame clones, not every one. The V and J calls and the clone size are those of that table, but D and trimming were determined from the DNA. The sample yields 150,000 or so clones, 60% to 80% seen once. What was sequenced was peripheral blood. The TCR was taken from a woman in her 70s with acute or convalescent COVID-19. This chain links TRBV14 with TRBJ2-1, with 12 nucleotides matching TRBD2. The CDR3 bases are TGTGCCAGCAGCCAATATCTAGCGGGAGGGCATAATGAGCAGTTCTTC. Translated, it gives CASSQYLAGGHNEQFF.